This TCR beta chain was found in a study of cytomegalovirus exposure and HLA in healthy donors. Findings of the study overall: In vitro data verified three CMV-associated chains as specific for CMV antigens. Investigators reported approximately 150 TCR beta chains as tied to cytomegalovirus.

In the case of this clone: Its antigen is not identified.

V shed 5 bases and J 0 bases; nucleotides not matched to a gene: 8. The CDR3 runs to 16 residues. Germline V CDR1 and CDR2: MDHEN, SYDVKM. TCRdb's copy holds only in-frame clones and misses some; the assay was immunoSEQ multiplex PCR. The sample shows over 150,000 clones, about 86% of them seen only once. The source of this sequence is a human donor in good health. Sample: PBMCs. The gene calls are TRBV28 and TRBJ2-5; 8 bases align to TRBD2. The CDR3 is CASSESSGSYQETQYF. In nucleotides, the CDR3 is TGTGCCAGCAGTGAATCTAGCGGGTCCTACCAAGAGACCCAGTACTTC.